These 22 T cell receptor beta chains were all obtained from the same sample, sequenced in a study of T cells after yellow fever vaccination. TCRdb re-analysed the 5' RACE reads in MiXCR, keeping a single row per CDR3 protein. This sample has about 260,000 distinct CDR3 sequences, with 13% found just once. The sample was CD4+ T cells sorted from PBMCs, taken 45 days after the yellow fever booster vaccination. The receptors were gathered from a man aged 30 to 39 who received the YFV17D yellow fever vaccine.

This clonotype has a handful of counts. The chain combines TRBV6-5 with TRBJ2-7; D possibly uses TRBD1 or TRBD2 (5 bases each). The CDR3 length is 15 residues. The V gene lost 5 bases and the J gene lost 3 bases, with 17 bases spanning the gap. Per the germline V gene, CDR1 is MNHEY and CDR2 is SVGAGI. Written as DNA, the CDR3 is TGTGCCAGCAGTCCCTCGGGGACGGGTTTCTACGAGCAGTACTTC. It translates to CASSPSGTGFYEQYF.

This clonotype was seen more than once but under ten times. The chain is built from TRBV7-9 and TRBJ2-2; 11 positions agree with TRBD2. The CDR3 totals 16 residues. Germline trimming cut 6 bases from V and 0 bases from J; bases unmatched to any gene: 3. CDR1 is SEHNR and CDR2 is FQNEAQ in the germline V gene (reference sequence). The CDR3 DNA reads as TGTGCCAGCAGAGGACTAGCGGGTACGAACACCGGGGAGCTGTTTTTT. This sequence encodes CASRGLAGTNTGELFF.

This chain uses TRBV20-1 with TRBJ2-5; the match to TRBD1 covers 10 bases. In germline, CDR1 is DFQATT, CDR2 SNEGSKA (reference sequence). V lost 3 bases to trimming and J lost 5 bases; unmatched junction nucleotides: 6. This CDR3 is 14 amino acids long. CDR3 protein: CSASATGGRETQYF. The DNA of the CDR3 is TGCAGTGCTAGCGCGACAGGGGGCAGGGAGACCCAGTACTTC.

This clonotype showed up just once. CDR3 amino acids: CSARRRLTSTDTQYF. CDR3 bases: TGCAGTGCTAGACGGAGACTAACTAGCACAGATACGCAGTATTTT. V gene TRBV20-1 combines with J gene TRBJ2-3, with D possibly TRBD2 on 5 matching bases. The CDR3 loop spans 15 amino acids. CDR1 is DFQATT, CDR2 SNEGSKA, per germline (reference sequence). Trimming removed 2 bases from V and 0 bases from J, with 12 bases in between.

This clonotype was seen ten or more times. The rearrangement links TRBV5-1 to TRBJ2-5, with TRBD1 identical over 9 bases. The V gene's germline CDR1 is SGHRS and CDR2 YFSETQ. The CDR3 length is 14 residues. V dropped 4 bases and J dropped 4; count of bases not matched to a gene: 5. CDR3 region: CASSSGTGRETQYF. In DNA form, the CDR3 reads TGCGCCAGCAGCAGCGGGACAGGGCGAGAGACCCAGTACTTC. Full variable domain (missing parts from reference TRBV5-1 and TRBJ2-5): KAGVTQTPRYLIKTRGQQVTLSCSPISGHRSVSWYQQTPGQGLQFLFEYFSETQRNKGNFPGRFSGRQFSNSRSEMNVSTLELGDSALYLCASSSGTGRETQYFGPGTRLLVL.

This clonotype came up once. This chain uses TRBV7-9 with TRBJ2-3; D may be TRBD1 or TRBD2 (5 bases each). From germline, CDR1 is SEHNR and CDR2 FQNEAQ (reference sequence). The CDR3 extends over 16 amino acids. The V end lost 4 bases, the J end lost 6 bases, and 20 bases lay between the germline ends. CDR3 residues: CASSSYGAQLTDTQYF. DNA for the CDR3: TGTGCCAGCAGCTCGTACGGGGCTCAACTCACGGATACGCAGTATTTT.

V usage is TRBV10-2 and J usage is TRBJ1-2; D not certain. Germline assignment: CDR1 WSHSY and CDR2 SAAADI. The CDR3 covers 13 residues. Trimming took 2 bases from V and 7 from J, leaving 11 bases between them. The CDR3 loop reads CASSEQVIGGYTF. CDR3 nucleotide sequence: TGCGCCAGCAGTGAGCAGGTTATTGGTGGCTACACCTTC.

Only a few counts were recorded for this clonotype. The chain couples TRBV12-3 or TRBV12-4 to TRBJ2-3, with 7 positions matching TRBD2. The CDR3 loop spans 12 amino acids. V gave up 8 bases and J gave up 2 bases; unmatched junction bases: 1. CDR3 amino acids: CASAGDTDTQYF. The CDR3 DNA reads TGTGCCAGCGCGGGAGACACAGATACGCAGTATTTT.

This clonotype was recorded at least ten times. The genes are TRBV12-3 or TRBV12-4 and TRBJ2-5; D is possibly TRBD2 (6 bases). The CDR3 has 15 residues. Between the trimmed V and J ends, which lost 5 bases and 1 base, there was a span of 14 bases. Here the CDR3 DNA reads TGTGCCAGCAGTATGAATAGCGGCCCCCAAGAGACCCAGTACTTC. This translates into CASSMNSGPQETQYF.

The table lists this clonotype with a few counts. The chain is built from TRBV7-2 and TRBJ2-1; the D call may be TRBD1 or TRBD2 (5 bases each). Trimming removed 5 bases from V and 8 bases from J, with 22 bases in between. CDR3 length equals 16 residues. Per the germline V gene, CDR1 is SGHTA and CDR2 is FQGNSA. In DNA form, the CDR3 reads TGTGCCAGCAGCACCCAGACCCGTTGGGACCTGGATGAGCAGTTCTTC. Its protein is CASSTQTRWDLDEQFF. Full variable domain (remainder filled in from reference TRBV7-2 and TRBJ2-1): GAGVSQSPSNKVTEKGKDVELRCDPISGHTALYWYRQSLGQGLEFLIYFQGNSAPDKSGLPSDRFSAERTGGSVSTLTIQRTQQEDSAVYLCASSTQTRWDLDEQFFGPGTRLTVL.

The chain couples TRBV5-1 to TRBJ2-5; 8 nucleotides line up with TRBD1. Germline trimming cut 4 bases from V and 5 bases from J; bases unmatched to any gene: 7. Germline V gene data show CDR1 as SGHRS and CDR2 as YFSETQ. The CDR3 covers 14 residues. CDR3 sequence (DNA): TGCGCCAGCAGCAACCAGGGGGCGGTTGAGACCCAGTACTTC. This translates into CASSNQGAVETQYF.

This clonotype was detected a few times. V and J are TRBV5-6 and TRBJ2-1; TRBD2 aligns across 16 bases. The CDR3 has 18 residues. Germline CDR1 and CDR2: SGHDT and YYEEEE. The V gene end was trimmed by 4 bases and the J gene end by 2 bases; junction bases not matched to a gene: 6. The CDR3 protein is CASSLGLAGGPAYNEQFF. CDR3 bases: TGTGCCAGCAGCCTGGGACTAGCGGGAGGGCCTGCCTACAATGAGCAGTTCTTC.

This clonotype was observed a handful of times. CDR3 loop: CASSLALSGTNEQYF. In nucleotides, the CDR3 is TGTGCCAGCAGCTTAGCTCTGAGCGGGACTAACGAGCAGTACTTC. This chain links TRBV7-9 with TRBJ2-7, with 7 bases aligning to TRBD2. This CDR3 is 15 amino acids long. After removal of 0 bases from V and 5 bases from J, the junction contained 7 bases not matched to a gene. Germline loops: CDR1 SEHNR, CDR2 FQNEAQ (reference sequence).

CDR3 nucleotides: TGCAGCGTTGTAAATGCTTTCTATGGCTACACCTTC. The encoded protein is CSVVNAFYGYTF. The gene calls are TRBV29-1 and TRBJ1-2; D is ambiguous. Germline-derived CDR1 and CDR2 are SQVTM and ANQGSEA. The CDR3 sequence is 12 residues long. Trimming left V 4 bases short and J 4 bases short, with 10 bases between.

The gene calls are TRBV18 and TRBJ2-7; D is undetermined. The germline V gene encodes CDR1 KGHSH and CDR2 LQKENI. Trimming left V 2 bases short and J 4 bases short, with 15 bases between. The CDR3 consists of 15 residues. For the CDR3, the DNA is TGTGCCAGCTCACCAGAGTCTGCAGTCGTTTACGAGCAGTACTTC. It codes for CASSPESAVVYEQYF.

The chain employs TRBV25-1 and TRBJ2-2, with D possibly matching TRBD1 (5 bases). Germline V lookup: CDR1 MGHDK, CDR2 SYGVNS. V was pared by 5 bases and J by 1 base, with 11 bases between. The CDR3 loop spans 15 amino acids. DNA for the CDR3: TGTGCCAGCAGTCAAGACAGTAAGAACACCGGGGAGCTGTTTTTT. Protein: CASSQDSKNTGELFF.

This clonotype turned up a few times. This chain links TRBV7-2 with TRBJ2-1, with D unclear. Germline CDR1 reads SGHTA; CDR2 reads FQGNSA. There are 14 residues in the CDR3. Trimming took off 7 bases at V and 4 bases at J, with 14 bases between the two ends. The CDR3 spells CASNNGWAYNEQFF. DNA of the CDR3: TGTGCCAGCAATAACGGATGGGCTTACAATGAGCAGTTCTTC.

V gene TRBV12-3 or TRBV12-4 combines with J gene TRBJ2-7; 11 bases map to TRBD1. After removal of 5 bases from V and 7 bases from J, the junction contained 13 bases not matched to a gene. The CDR3 runs 16 residues. Written as DNA, the CDR3 is TGTGCCAGCAGTCCCGGCGGACAGGGGGCAGGGCGTGAGCAGTACTTC. It codes for CASSPGGQGAGREQYF.

This clonotype was found a few times. The chain employs TRBV6-5 and TRBJ2-3; no definite D call. The CDR3 spans 14 residues. CDR1 and CDR2 from the germline V gene are MNHEY and SVGAGI. Deletions cut 0 bases from V and 0 bases from J, with 4 bases between. CDR3 protein: CASSYSVSTDTQYF. The CDR3 bases are TGTGCCAGCAGTTACTCAGTCAGCACAGATACGCAGTATTTT.

This clonotype has more than one count but fewer than ten. This chain links TRBV20-1 with TRBJ2-1; 7 nucleotides align to TRBD2. This CDR3 spans 11 amino acids. V lost 5 bases to trimming and J lost 10 bases; unmatched junction nucleotides: 5. The germline V gene encodes CDR1 DFQATT and CDR2 SNEGSKA (reference sequence). CDR3 coding DNA: TGCAGTGCTCAGGATAGCGGGGAGCAGTTCTTC. Translating it yields CSAQDSGEQFF.

V and J are TRBV20-1 and TRBJ2-7; D call uncertain. The V end was cut by 5 bases, the J end by 5 bases, with 19 bases between. CDR3 length: 14 residues. Germline assignment: CDR1 DFQATT and CDR2 SNEGSKA (reference sequence). CDR3 in DNA: TGCAGTGCTCCCCGATGGAAGGGCGGCGACGAGCAGTACTTC. It codes for CSAPRWKGGDEQYF.

This clonotype came up a few times. The chain is built from TRBV30 and TRBJ2-5; TRBD1 aligns across 7 bases. The CDR3 runs to 14 residues. After removal of 3 bases from V and 2 bases from J, the junction contained 6 bases not matched to a gene. The germline V gene has CDR1 GTSNPN and CDR2 SVGIG (reference sequence). CDR3 in DNA: TGTGCCTGGAGAACCCCGGGACAGCAAGAGACCCAGTACTTC. It codes for CAWRTPGQQETQYF.